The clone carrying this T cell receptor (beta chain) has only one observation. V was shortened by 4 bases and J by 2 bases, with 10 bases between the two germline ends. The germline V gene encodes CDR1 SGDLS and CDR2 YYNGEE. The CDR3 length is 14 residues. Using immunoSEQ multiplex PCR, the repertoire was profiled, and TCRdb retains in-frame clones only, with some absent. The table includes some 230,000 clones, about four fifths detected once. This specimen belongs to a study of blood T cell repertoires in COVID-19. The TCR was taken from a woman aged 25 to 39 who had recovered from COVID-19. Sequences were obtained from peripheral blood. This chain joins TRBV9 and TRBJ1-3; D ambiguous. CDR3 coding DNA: TGTGCCAGCAGCTCGCAGGCTCCTGGAAACACCATATATTTT. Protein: CASSSQAPGNTIYF. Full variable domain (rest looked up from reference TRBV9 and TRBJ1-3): DSGVTQTPKHLITATGQRVTLRCSPRSGDLSVYWYQQSLDQGLQFLIQYYNGEERAKGNILERFSAQQFPDLHSELNLSSLELGDSALYFCASSSQAPGNTIYFGEGSWLTVV.